This T cell receptor (beta chain) was observed in a study of regulatory T cells in long-lasting Graves disease (dated by TCRdb to about 2021). Background for the entire study: Persistent Graves' disease was defined as persistently positive TSH receptor autoantibodies together with antithyroid drug treatment for over 5 years. Patients with persistent Graves' disease were compared with patients with newly diagnosed Graves' disease using TCR sequencing and RNA sequencing of peripheral blood. A total of some 35 samples underwent TCR sequencing, from 13 patients with persistent Graves' disease and roughly 20 patients with newly diagnosed Graves' disease. In the clinical cohort, patients with persistent Graves' disease had used antithyroid drugs for an average of about 9.3 years. The study was conducted in China and was registered as a clinical trial.

Preparation of the library involved multiplex PCR. TCRdb names Illumina HiSeq 4000 as the instrument used. TCR beta libraries were built with iRepertoire HTBI primers and Arm-PCR amplification of CDR3 regions. PCR products were gel purified before sequencing. As for the original processing: Across samples, 60 to 70 TRBV and 14 TRBJ segments were identified and used for gene usage analysis of CDR3 amino acid clonotypes. COPE and FqMerger were used to merge filtered high-quality paired reads into contigs. Contigs were aligned with BLAST to IMGT TRBV, TRBD and TRBJ reference genes, and CDR3 was defined per IMGT. Clonotypes above 0.1% frequency were classified as highly expanded clones. Shannon entropy was used to measure repertoire diversity, and the Gini coefficient was used to measure V-J evenness. Public clonotypes were defined as clonotypes shared by more than one individual. Clones were called with MiXCR by TCRdb after fastp trimmed the public reads at Q25, and only in-frame beta chains were retained. Rows matching on CDR3 protein sequence are summarized as one entry with the most common DNA and genes. In this record, the V and J calls reflect TCRdb's handling and not the investigators' own analysis. The sample contains 350,000 to 450,000 distinct CDR3 sequences, less than 30% of them found a single time. The top ten hold under 35% of the sample.

Here V drops 1 base and J drops 3 bases, and the junction holds 7 bases not matched to any gene. The germline V gene yields SGHAT for CDR1 and FQNNGV for CDR2. Including the terminal cysteine and phenylalanine, the CDR3 comprises 17 residues. The sequence is cut down to CDR3 DNA, 51 bases in frame from base 1. Overall results and qualifications from the work: Preferential use of TRBV28, TRBJ1-2 and TRBJ2-5 was observed in persistent disease, whereas TRBV20-1 and TRBJ2-1 were favored in newly diagnosed disease. More public clonotypes were shared among persistent patients (about 2,800) than among newly diagnosed patients (more than 900). Only the TCR beta chain was sequenced and analyzed. Compared with newly diagnosed patients, patients with persistent Graves' disease had lower TCR Shannon entropy and fewer highly expanded clones, which suggests clonal expansion. Because the primary lesion, thyroid tissue, could not be accessed, the study looked at peripheral blood alone. The authors acknowledged the small sample size as a limitation that may reduce accuracy.

The time point label for this specimen denotes: persistent/refractory GD, antithyroid drugs over 5 years with positive TRAb. For both TCR sequencing and RNA sequencing, RNA was extracted from PBMCs using TRIzol. Graves' disease was diagnosed according to American Thyroid Association guidelines. Recruitment of patients was carried out at an endocrinology department in Xi'an, China. Each patient gave about 10 milliliters of peripheral blood, collected in an EDTA anticoagulant tube. Ficoll Paque Plus density gradient separation was used to isolate PBMCs, and no further T cell sorting was performed. An Agilent 2100 Bioanalyzer and agarose gel were used to check RNA quality, while a NanoDrop 2000 measured RNA concentration. Regarding this clonotype: The clone's antigen remains unknown. Nothing much larger sits one base from this clone, and base qualities are not available.

The sequencing here drew on peripheral blood mononuclear cells (PBMCs), taken when the disease was refractory, from a patient treated with antithyroid drugs. Rearrangement joined TRBV11-2 to TRBJ2-3, with TRBD2 identical over 10 junction bases. The source is a woman between 40 and 55 years old with Graves disease. Donor details come from another sample of the same person, matched by shared clones. The CDR3 loop reads CASSLAPPAGGTDTQYF. DNA sequence: TGTGCCAGCAGCTTAGCCCCACCAGCGGGAGGGACAGATACGCAGTATTTT.